This T cell receptor (beta chain) derives from a study of shared clonotypes between healthy human individuals. The overall study: Per donor, CD8 memory used one plate, CD8 naive used two, CD4 memory used three and CD4 naive used three.

Whole-study results and caveats: The study found lower generation probabilities in non-shared clonotypes than in those shared by all four donors.

The CDR3 contains 16 residues. From germline, CDR1 is MNHEY and CDR2 SMNVEV (reference sequence). Trimming took 3 bases from V and 9 from J; bases not matched to a gene: 11. Note on this clone: Its antigen is not identified.

Clones were sequenced by immunoSEQ multiplex PCR, and TCRdb holds only the in-frame ones, with some missing. The sample carries about 1.9 million clones, over 85% recorded once. As defined, naive CD8 cells were CD45RO-negative and positively selected for CCR7, with terminally differentiated effector memory CD45RA+ cells excluded. Sequenced material: naive CD8+ T cells from PBMCs. This TCR derives from a man between 18 and 29 years old in good health. Some clones in this sample may be carry-over from other donors' samples. The chain couples TRBV27 to TRBJ2-1; 10 bases match TRBD1. The CDR3 reads CASSFLPGQGTTEQFF. DNA for the CDR3: TGTGCCAGCAGTTTCCTCCCGGGACAGGGGACGACTGAGCAGTTCTTC.